This T cell receptor (beta chain) was recorded in a study of OX40 agonist ivuxolimab in advanced cancers. Study-wide background: Ivuxolimab, an antibody that agonizes OX40 (CD134), was administered to the patients. Three patients responded partially, comprising one with hepatocellular carcinoma and two with cutaneous melanoma. General study points: A proportion of nonresponders additionally exhibited low normalized T-cell clonal expansion. The study found that CD8+ T cells averaged more expanded clones than CD4+.

About this clone: Its antigen is currently unknown.

Germline lookup yields CDR1 MDHEN and CDR2 SYDVKM. Trimming shortened V by 5 bases and J by 2 bases, and 10 bases separated the two germline ends. This CDR3 has 13 residues. The data were produced by immunoSEQ multiplex PCR, yet TCRdb's version contains in-frame clones alone and is incomplete. The sample carries tens of thousands of clones, roughly 80% recorded once. This sequence was found in an adult with an advanced solid tumor such as melanoma, head and neck, liver or kidney cancer. The V call is TRBV28, the J call TRBJ2-7, with D unresolved. This specimen consisted of CD4+ or CD8+ T cells sorted from blood, obtained in a trial of the OX40 agonist ivuxolimab. CDR3 bases: TGTGCCAGCAGTCTCCTCGCCCCCTACGAGCAGTACTTC. Translating it yields CASSLLAPYEQYF.